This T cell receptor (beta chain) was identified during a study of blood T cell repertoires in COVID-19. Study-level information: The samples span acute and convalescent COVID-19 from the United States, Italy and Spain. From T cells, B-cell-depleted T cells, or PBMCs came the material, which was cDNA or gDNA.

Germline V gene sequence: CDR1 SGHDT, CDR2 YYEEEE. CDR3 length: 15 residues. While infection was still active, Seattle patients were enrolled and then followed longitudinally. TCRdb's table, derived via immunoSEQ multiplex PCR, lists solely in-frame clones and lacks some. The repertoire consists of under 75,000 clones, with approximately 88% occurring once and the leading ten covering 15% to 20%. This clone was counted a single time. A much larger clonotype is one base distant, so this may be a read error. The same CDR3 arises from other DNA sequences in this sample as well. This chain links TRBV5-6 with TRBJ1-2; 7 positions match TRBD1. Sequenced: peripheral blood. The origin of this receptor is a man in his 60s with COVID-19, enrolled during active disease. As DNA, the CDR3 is TGTGCCAGCAGCTGGCGGACAGGAAGGACCTATGGTTACACCTTC. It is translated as CASSWRTGRTYGYTF. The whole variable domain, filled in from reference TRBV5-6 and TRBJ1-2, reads DAGVTQSPTHLIKTRGQQVTLRCSPKSGHDTVSWYQQALGQGPQFIFQYYEEEERQRGNFPDRFSGHQFPNYSSELNVNALLLGDSALYLCASSWRTGRTYGYTFGSGTRLTVV.